These 26 T cell receptor beta chains were all obtained from the same sample, sequenced in a study of T cells in Graves' hyperthyroidism and ophthalmopathy. Amplification targeted TCR beta CDR3 regions from RNA transcripts. HTBI primers drove first-round RT-PCR of the TCR CDR3. TCRdb fed the multiplex PCR reads into MiXCR, producing one record per CDR3 protein. Altogether around 300,000 distinct CDR3 sequences are present, about 14% being singletons, with the ten largest covering approximately 25%. The sequenced material came from blood. The receptors derive from a woman aged 25 to 39 with Graves' hyperthyroidism.

This clonotype was counted ten times or more. This chain uses TRBV2 with TRBJ1-4, with D perhaps TRBD1 (6 bases). The germline V gene encodes CDR1 SNHLY and CDR2 FYNNEI. The CDR3 loop spans 15 amino acids. Trimming pared 2 bases from V and 8 bases from J, leaving 15 bases between. CDR3 bases: TGTGCCAGCAGTGAACGAGGGGGAGTGGGAGAAAAACTGTTTTTT. Translation: CASSERGGVGEKLFF.

At least ten counts were recorded for this clonotype. The rearrangement uses TRBV28 and TRBJ1-5; D ambiguous. The V end lost 1 base, the J end lost 7 bases, and 11 bases lay between the germline ends. Germline CDR1 is MDHEN and CDR2 is SYDVKM. This CDR3 is built from 14 residues. CDR3 loop: CASSLFGSRQPQHF. CDR3 in DNA: TGTGCCAGCAGTTTATTTGGCAGTAGGCAGCCCCAGCATTTT.

This clonotype showed up many times. This chain joins TRBV7-2 and TRBJ2-1; the D gene could be TRBD1 or TRBD2 (5 bases each). The germline CDR1 and CDR2 sequences are SGHTA and FQGNSA. The V end lost 1 base, the J end lost 4 bases, and 8 bases lay between the germline ends. The CDR3 runs 14 residues. CDR3 sequence reads: CASSLGDEYNEQFF. CDR3 nucleotide sequence: TGTGCCAGCAGCTTAGGGGACGAGTACAATGAGCAGTTCTTC.

This clonotype was seen many times. This rearrangement joins TRBV12-3 or TRBV12-4 to TRBJ2-3; 11 bases fit TRBD1. V was pared by 3 bases and J by 4 bases, with 3 bases of the junction left unmatched. This CDR3 spans 15 amino acids. CDR3 in amino acids: CASSLRTGGADTQYF. CDR3 bases: TGTGCCAGCAGTTTGCGGACAGGGGGCGCAGATACGCAGTATTTT.

This clonotype was found many times. At one end, the junction sequence differs from germline, possibly due to a read error. The chain carries TRBV7-2 and TRBJ2-2; D is unclear. CDR3 length: 13 amino acids. The V gene's germline CDR1 is SGHTA and CDR2 FQGNSA. Here the CDR3 reads CANSSIASGELFF. CDR3 DNA sequence: TGTGCCAACAGCTCAATCGCTTCCGGGGAGCTGTTTTTT.

The chain joins TRBV7-2 to TRBJ2-2; D uncertain. Between the trimmed V and J ends, which lost 4 bases and 17 bases, there was a span of 11 bases. The germline CDR1 and CDR2 sequences are SGHTA and FQGNSA. CDR3 size: 10 residues. DNA for the CDR3: TGTGCCAGCAGCTGGCCACCCGAATTTTTT. Protein product: CASSWPPEFF. Using reference TRBV7-2 and TRBJ2-2 for the parts outside the CDR3, the full variable domain is GAGVSQSPSNKVTEKGKDVELRCDPISGHTALYWYRQSLGQGLEFLIYFQGNSAPDKSGLPSDRFSAERTGGSVSTLTIQRTQQEDSAVYLCASSWPPEFFGEGSRLTVL.

The chain combines TRBV14 with TRBJ2-1, with 8 bases that match TRBD2. Germline V gene lookup returns CDR1 SGHDN and CDR2 FVKESK. The CDR3 extends over 16 amino acids. Trimming at V came to 6 bases and at J to 5 bases, leaving 12 bases not matched to a gene. The CDR3 DNA follows: TGTGCCAGCAGTTCGAAAGCGGGAGTTATCCACAATGAGCAGTTCTTC. Translation gives CASSSKAGVIHNEQFF.

The J gene is TRBJ2-2, the V gene TRBV29-1; tentative D call: TRBD1 (5 bases). The V gene's germline CDR1 is SQVTM and CDR2 ANQGSEA. Trimming stripped 3 bases from V and 2 bases from J, with 10 bases between. The length of the CDR3 is 14 residues. The CDR3 DNA reads TGCAGCGTTGAGGGTAGGGGCAACACCGGGGAGCTGTTTTTT. Encoded protein: CSVEGRGNTGELFF.

Many counts were recorded for this clonotype. The J gene is TRBJ2-3, the V gene TRBV3-1, with TRBD2 identical over 8 bases. The CDR3 runs to 13 residues. The trim removed 5 bases at V and 3 bases at J, leaving 1 base unmatched. Germline V gives CDR1 LGHDT, CDR2 YNNKEL (reference sequence). The CDR3 is CASSGLATDTQYF. Here the CDR3 DNA reads TGTGCCAGCAGCGGACTAGCAACAGATACGCAGTATTTT.

This clonotype was counted at least ten times. CDR3 sequence (DNA): TGTGCCAGCAGTGAGGCATCGAACACTGAAGCTTTCTTT. It encodes CASSEASNTEAFF. This chain joins TRBV2 and TRBJ1-1; D unclear. The CDR3 totals 13 residues. The germline V gene has CDR1 SNHLY and CDR2 FYNNEI. V was pared by 3 bases and J by 1 base, with 6 bases between.

This clonotype appeared many times. The genes are TRBV30 and TRBJ1-1; 8 bases map to TRBD1. This CDR3 region has 12 residues. J gave up 4 bases and V 5 bases, and 3 bases lay outside the gene matches. Germline lookup yields CDR1 GTSNPN and CDR2 SVGIG (reference sequence). The CDR3 DNA reads TGTGCCTGGGGGACAGGCGGCACTGAAGCTTTCTTT. It yields the protein CAWGTGGTEAFF.

About this clonotype: Compared with germline, one end of the junction differs, possibly owing to a read error. This sequence joins TRBV6-1 and TRBJ1-5; no firm D call. Per germline, CDR1 MNHNS and CDR2 SASEGT. This CDR3 has 10 residues. The CDR3 sequence: CASGDLSQHF. The CDR3 DNA sequence: TGTGCCAGCGGTGATTTATCCCAGCATTTT.

The rearrangement joins TRBV4-2 to TRBJ2-2; no reliable D call. The CDR3 loop spans 13 amino acids. Looked up from germline, CDR1 is LGHNA and CDR2 is YNFKEQ. V gave up 2 bases and J gave up 7 bases, with 8 bases separating them. CDR3 DNA sequence: TGTGCCAGCAGCCAAACCCGGGTCGGGGAGCTGTTTTTT. Translation gives CASSQTRVGELFF.

Remarks on this clonotype: A much more abundant neighbour one base away suggests this may be a read error. The chain recombines TRBV5-1 with TRBJ2-1; 7 bases fit TRBD1. This CDR3 contains 15 residues. Germline-derived CDR1 and CDR2 are SGHRS and YFSETQ. The CDR3 reads CASSRDSPSCNEQFF. The CDR3 nucleotides are TGCGCCAGCAGCCGGGACAGTCCATCCTGCAATGAGCAGTTCTTC.

The chain uses TRBV30 and TRBJ1-5; no definite D call. V lost 4 bases to trimming and J lost 2 bases, with 12 bases between them. Germline values: CDR1 GTSNPN, CDR2 SVGIG (reference sequence). The CDR3 has 14 amino acids. In DNA form, the CDR3 reads TGTGCCTGGAACCACGGAGGTGGCAATCAGCCCCAGCATTTT. Encoded protein: CAWNHGGGNQPQHF.

This clonotype showed up just a few times. The chain recombines TRBV7-2 with TRBJ2-3; 11 bases are a match to TRBD2. Germline V gene lookup returns CDR1 SGHTA and CDR2 FQGNSA. The CDR3 spans 17 residues. Losses at the gene ends were 5 bases for V and 6 bases for J; bases not matched to a gene: 13. The CDR3 DNA reads TGTGCCAGCAGCCATCGACTAGCGGGAAGGTTTCGCGATACGCAGTATTTT. As protein: CASSHRLAGRFRDTQYF.

The chain uses TRBV19 and TRBJ1-1, with D perhaps matching TRBD1 (6 bases). V gave up 4 bases and J gave up 4 bases, with 13 bases separating them. Germline V gene data show CDR1 as LNHDA and CDR2 as SQIVND (reference sequence). The CDR3 is 14 amino acids. The CDR3 protein is CASSTTGLATEAFF. In nucleotides, the CDR3 is TGTGCCAGTAGTACCACAGGGTTAGCCACTGAAGCTTTCTTT.

This sequence joins TRBV7-9 and TRBJ1-6; TRBD1 matches 9 bases. Germline trimming cut 8 bases from V and 7 bases from J; bases unmatched to any gene: 3. The CDR3 has 13 residues. Germline V lookup: CDR1 SEHNR, CDR2 FQNEAQ (reference sequence). The CDR3 nucleotides read TGTGCCAGCGGACAGGGGTCGAATTCACCCCTCCACTTT. It is translated as CASGQGSNSPLHF.

There are many counts of this clonotype. The genes are TRBV2 and TRBJ2-7, with TRBD2 identical over 8 bases. This CDR3 is 14 amino acids long. In germline, CDR1 is SNHLY, CDR2 FYNNEI. V lost 4 bases and J lost 5; bases outside the gene matches: 7. In DNA form, the CDR3 reads TGTGCCAGCAGTGCACGGGAGGGCCCCCACGAGCAGTACTTC. Translating it yields CASSAREGPHEQYF.

This clonotype was seen a handful of times. The rearrangement uses TRBV7-9 and TRBJ1-1; 8 nucleotides line up with TRBD1. The CDR3 spans 13 residues. Trimming cost V 1 base and J 10 bases; bases outside gene matches: 5. CDR1 is SEHNR and CDR2 is FQNEAQ in the germline V gene (reference sequence). CDR3 nucleotide sequence: TGTGCCAGCAGCTTAGGAGGGGACAGGATAGCTTTCTTT. Its translation is CASSLGGDRIAFF.

This clonotype was found many times. The V gene is TRBV7-9, the J gene TRBJ2-7; 8 nucleotides agree with TRBD1. Germline V gene data show CDR1 as SEHNR and CDR2 as FQNEAQ (reference sequence). The junction had 10 bases not matched to a gene; V was cut back by 5 bases and J by 4 bases. CDR3 length equals 15 residues. CDR3 bases: TGTGCCAGCAGCGCGGGACAGGCCCTGCATTACGAGCAGTACTTC. Protein product: CASSAGQALHYEQYF.

This clonotype was seen repeatedly, ten times or more. This chain links TRBV20-1 with TRBJ1-2, with 9 bases matching TRBD1. This CDR3 is 16 amino acids long. CDR1 is DFQATT and CDR2 is SNEGSKA in the germline V gene (reference sequence). The CDR3 nucleotides read TGCAGCGCCTGGGGACAGGGCATACCATCTAACTATGGCTACACCTTC. Residues: CSAWGQGIPSNYGYTF.

This clonotype was picked up many times. The rearrangement links TRBV20-1 to TRBJ2-1; 10 positions match TRBD2. There are 16 residues in the CDR3. Unmatched junction bases numbered 6, after V lost 4 bases and J lost 0 bases. CDR1 is DFQATT and CDR2 is SNEGSKA in the germline V gene (reference sequence). The CDR3 nucleotides read TGCAGTGCTAATCGGCTAGCGGGAGTCTCCTACAATGAGCAGTTCTTC. Residues: CSANRLAGVSYNEQFF.

This clonotype was seen ten or more times. The chain uses TRBV27 and TRBJ1-1; possibly TRBD1 for D (5 bases). The V gene lost 8 bases and the J gene lost 7 bases, with 11 bases spanning the gap. Germline V gives CDR1 MNHEY, CDR2 SMNVEV (reference sequence). The CDR3 contains 11 residues. The CDR3 region has the DNA TGTGCCAGCGGGGTGAGGGGTGAAGCTTTCTTT. This sequence encodes CASGVRGEAFF.

The chain is built from TRBV9 and TRBJ2-6; D may be TRBD1 or TRBD2 (5 bases each). The CDR3 spans 17 residues. The ends were cut back, 0 bases at V and 0 bases at J, with 10 bases in the middle. Germline V CDR1 and CDR2: SGDLS, YYNGEE. CDR3: CASSVAQGTSGANVLTF. The CDR3, as DNA: TGTGCCAGCAGCGTAGCCCAAGGGACCTCTGGGGCCAACGTCCTGACTTTC.

This clonotype was seen repeatedly, ten times or more. The chain recombines TRBV20-1 with TRBJ2-7, with 9 bases aligning to TRBD2. Looked up from germline, CDR1 is DFQATT and CDR2 is SNEGSKA (reference sequence). The CDR3 is 14 amino acids. The trim removed 5 bases at V and 0 bases at J, leaving 5 bases unmatched. The CDR3 protein is CSAQKTSGSYEQYF. CDR3 in DNA: TGCAGTGCTCAAAAGACTAGCGGCTCCTACGAGCAGTACTTC.